The source of this T cell receptor beta chain is a study of chemoradiotherapy in HPV16-positive cancers. Study-wide context: Candidate HPV-specific T-cell clones and common TCR motifs came from functional assays in a couple of HPV16-positive patients.

Generated by immunoSEQ multiplex PCR, the TCRdb table keeps only in-frame clones and is missing some. The profile shows roughly 10,000 clones, less than 80% of them singletons. This CDR3 comprises 13 residues. Germline loops: CDR1 ENHRY, CDR2 SYGVKD. The V segment lost 6 bases and the J segment 2 bases; nucleotides outside the gene matches: 2. The receptor was isolated from a human donor with HPV-associated anogenital cancer. The V call is TRBV10-3, the J call TRBJ2-7; TRBD1 matches at 9 bases. This material was collected from a patient who underwent chemoradiotherapy. The CDR3 nucleotides read TGTGCCATCAGCCGGGACAGGGCCTACGAGCAGTACTTC. Its translation is CAISRDRAYEQYF.